This T cell receptor beta chain came from a study of shared clonotypes between healthy human individuals. Findings and caveats of the study: A handful of donors held approximately 5% of naive CD4 clonotypes in common. Generation of non-shared clonotypes was less probable than generation of clonotypes shared by all four donors. Rarefaction gave evidence that sorted-subset sequencing remained incomplete despite large depth.

TCRdb keeps only in-frame clones here, not all; method: immunoSEQ multiplex PCR. The sample holds about 2.2 million clones, 93% seen once. As defined, naive CD8 cells were CD45RO-negative and positively selected for CCR7, with terminally differentiated effector memory CD45RA+ cells excluded. Germline V gives CDR1 SGHDT, CDR2 YYEEEE. The junction had 22 bases not matched to a gene; V was cut back by 2 bases and J by 8 bases. There are 18 residues in the CDR3. About this clone: Its antigen is unknown.

Material for sequencing was naive CD8+ T cells from PBMCs. The clonotype was recovered from a man aged 18 to 30 in good health. Some clones in this sample may be carry-over from other donors' samples. The chain has TRBV5-6 and TRBJ2-7, with TRBD1 matching 7 bases. CDR3: CASSFLGQEKQVRRKQYF. The CDR3 nucleotides read TGTGCCAGCAGCTTTCTTGGACAGGAAAAGCAGGTCCGGCGCAAGCAGTACTTC. Together with reference TRBV5-6 and TRBJ2-7, the CDR3 gives the full variable domain: DAGVTQSPTHLIKTRGQQVTLRCSPKSGHDTVSWYQQALGQGPQFIFQYYEEEERQRGNFPDRFSGHQFPNYSSELNVNALLLGDSALYLCASSFLGQEKQVRRKQYFGPGTRLTVT.